This T cell receptor beta chain derives from a study of T cell repertoires in aging, cancer and after chemotherapy. Overall study context: Pre- and post-chemotherapy samples were paired from glioblastoma patients treated with temozolomide-based therapy. About 8.8 million TCR reads made up the full dataset.

The template was genomic DNA from peripheral blood, not RNA. TRB rearrangements spanning V, D and J were amplified using mixed TRB-A/B primers. TCRdb passed the multiplex PCR reads through MiXCR, listing each CDR3 protein once. In the table there are several thousand distinct CDR3 sequences, approximately 42% of which are singletons. Broader study findings: In each cancer cohort, median generation probability increased across chemotherapy, suggesting thymic output rebounded. No conclusions about immunological memory after chemotherapy can be drawn from the repertoire data.

This clonotype has a handful of counts. The target antigen is unknown. Sequenced material: blood. This TCR was sampled from a human donor with a solid tumor.

The CDR3, as DNA: TGTGCCAGCAGCTTGCAGGCTTCACCCCTCCACTTT. Translated, it gives CASSLQASPLHF. This chain uses TRBV11-1 with TRBJ1-6; D remains unclear. Trimming removed 3 bases from V and 9 bases from J, with 6 bases in between. CDR1 and CDR2 from the germline V gene are SGHAT and FQDESV (reference sequence). The CDR3 runs 12 residues.